The rows below give T cell receptor beta chains drawn from one sample of a study of Ad26.COV2.S vaccination and SARS-CoV-2 variants. The repertoire was sequenced with immunoSEQ multiplex PCR; TCRdb's copy has only in-frame clones and lacks some. This table has 200,000 to 250,000 clones, around nine tenths appearing once. The source material was peripheral blood, sampled in a trial of Ad26.COV2.S vaccine versus placebo. These receptors came from a person between 18 and 59 years old who received the Ad26.COV2.S COVID-19 vaccine or a placebo. Both conserved end residues are part of each CDR3. The D gene is left open where the match is weak. Only part of the rows carry a size: once, few, many, or a class if the clone is expanded.

D: NA
size: NA
V: TRBV11-2
J: TRBJ1-4
DNA: TGTGCCAGCAGCTCGAAGGTCCCTGCTAATGAAAAACTGTTTTTT
CDR3: CASSSKVPANEKLFF

D: NA
size: NA
V: TRBV7-9
J: TRBJ2-7
DNA: TGTGCCAGCAGCCCCTCGTTCTACGAGCAGTACTTC
CDR3: CASSPSFYEQYF

D: NA
size: NA
V: TRBV9
J: TRBJ1-2
DNA: TGTGCCAGCAGCTCTAATCAGAGGTATGGCTACACCTTC
CDR3: CASSSNQRYGYTF

D: NA
size: NA
V: TRBV28
J: TRBJ1-1
DNA: TGTGCCAGCAGCCCTATCAGGGGTGTCACTGAAGCTTTCTTT
CDR3: CASSPIRGVTEAFF

D: NA
size: once
V: TRBV9
J: TRBJ2-3
DNA: TGTGCCAGCAGCGTAGACACAGGTTCCCTCACAGATACGCAGTATTTT
CDR3: CASSVDTGSLTDTQYF

D: NA
size: NA
V: TRBV10-3
J: TRBJ1-2
DNA: TGTGCCATCAGGCCGAAAGGGGAGCATGGCTACACCTTC
CDR3: CAIRPKGEHGYTF

D: TRBD1
size: NA
V: TRBV7-2
J: TRBJ1-2
DNA: TGTGCCAGCAGCTCCACAGGGGATCATGGCTACACCTTC
CDR3: CASSSTGDHGYTF

D: NA
size: once
V: TRBV28
J: TRBJ1-6
DNA: TGTGCCAGCAGTTTCAAGCCCCATAACCTCCACTTT
CDR3: CASSFKPHNLHF

D: NA
size: many
V: TRBV25-1
J: TRBJ1-2
DNA: TGTGCCAGCAGCCCCCCCGAAGGACAGACCTATGGCTACACCTTC
CDR3: CASSPPEGQTYGYTF

D: NA
size: NA
V: TRBV7-2
J: TRBJ1-6
DNA: TGTGCCAGCAGCTTAGCCAGGGCACCTAATTCACCCCTCCACTTT
CDR3: CASSLARAPNSPLHF

D: NA
size: NA
V: TRBV7-6
J: TRBJ1-3
DNA: TGTGCCAGCAGCCTCATCGGGGGGCCGAGCTCTGGAAACACCATATATTTT
CDR3: CASSLIGGPSSGNTIYF

D: TRBD1
size: NA
V: TRBV30
J: TRBJ1-5
DNA: TGTGCCTGGGGACAGGGGGCCGGTCAGCCCCAGCATTTT
CDR3: CAWGQGAGQPQHF

D: TRBD1
size: NA
V: TRBV7-6
J: TRBJ2-1
DNA: TGTGCCAGCAGCTTAGCTTTGAGACAGGGGCCTTACAATGAGCAGTTCTTC
CDR3: CASSLALRQGPYNEQFF

D: TRBD1
size: NA
V: TRBV4-1
J: TRBJ2-7
DNA: TGCGCCAGCAGCCGGGACGGGACAGGGTATTACGAGCAGTACTTC
CDR3: CASSRDGTGYYEQYF